This note documents a single TCR beta chain sequence. Its antigen is currently unknown. The junction departs from the called germline gene at one end, perhaps through a read error. It was genomic DNA that served as the template for profiling TCR beta VDJ and CDR3. TCRdb redid the calling of the reads with MiXCR, one entry per CDR3 protein. The table has 150,000 to 200,000 distinct CDR3 sequences, about 70% seen once. This entry belongs to a study of CD8+CD57+ T cells in acquired aplastic anemia. Study information: Sorted CD4+ plus CD8+ cells gave DNA averaging around 3 ug. Notes on the study in general: Some 29 CD8+ CDR3 sequences were shared between patients and controls.

Whoever was chosen for sequencing had shown CD8+CD57+ cell expansion by flow cytometry. Severe acquired aplastic anemia was present in all patients. Patients were untreated when blood was sampled. Germline-derived CDR1 and CDR2 are SGHTS and YDEGEE. The CDR3 spans 15 residues. This chain joins TRBV5-8 and TRBJ2-3; 8 bases map to TRBD1. This clonotype originated in a human donor with aplastic anemia. The material sequenced was sorted CD4+, CD8+, or CD8+CD57+ T cells (not recorded which) from PBMCs. The CDR3 DNA reads TGTGCCAGCAGCCGAGGACAGGGCTACACAGATTCGCAGTATTTT. Encoded protein: CASSRGQGYTDSQYF.